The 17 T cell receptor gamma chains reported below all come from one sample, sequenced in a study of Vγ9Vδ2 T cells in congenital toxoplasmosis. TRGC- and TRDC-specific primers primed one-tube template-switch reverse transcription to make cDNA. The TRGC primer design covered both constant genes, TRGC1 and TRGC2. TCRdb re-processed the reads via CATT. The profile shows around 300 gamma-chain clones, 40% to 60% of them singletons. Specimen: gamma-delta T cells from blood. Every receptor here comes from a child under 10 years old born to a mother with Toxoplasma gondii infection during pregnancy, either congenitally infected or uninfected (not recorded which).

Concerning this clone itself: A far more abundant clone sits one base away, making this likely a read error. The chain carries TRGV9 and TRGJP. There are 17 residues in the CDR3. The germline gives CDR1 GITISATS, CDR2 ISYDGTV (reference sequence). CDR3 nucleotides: TGTGCCTCGTGGGAGGTGCGCTTAGAGTTGGGCAAAAAAATCAAGGTATTT. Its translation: CASWEVRLELGKKIKVF.

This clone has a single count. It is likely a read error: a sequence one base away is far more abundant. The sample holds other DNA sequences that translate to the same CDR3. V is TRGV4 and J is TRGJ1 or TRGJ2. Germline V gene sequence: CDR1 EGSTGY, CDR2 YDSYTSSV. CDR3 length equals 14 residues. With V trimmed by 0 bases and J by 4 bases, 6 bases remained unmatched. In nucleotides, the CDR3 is TGTGCCACCTGGGATGGGCCATTGTATTATAAGAAACTCTTT. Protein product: CATWDGPLYYKKLF.

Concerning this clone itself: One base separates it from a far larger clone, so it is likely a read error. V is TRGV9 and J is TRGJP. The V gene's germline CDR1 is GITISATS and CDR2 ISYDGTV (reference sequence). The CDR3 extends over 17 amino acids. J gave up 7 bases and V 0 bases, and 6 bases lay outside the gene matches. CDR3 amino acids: CALWEVSGELGKKIKVF. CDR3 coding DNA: TGTGCCTTGTGGGAGGTGTCGGGGGAGTTGGGCAAAAAAATCAAGGTATTT.

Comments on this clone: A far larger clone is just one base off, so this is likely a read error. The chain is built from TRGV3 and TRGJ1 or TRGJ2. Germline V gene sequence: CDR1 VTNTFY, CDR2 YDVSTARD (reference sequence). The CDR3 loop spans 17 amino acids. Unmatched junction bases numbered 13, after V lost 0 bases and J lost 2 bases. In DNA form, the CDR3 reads TGTGCCACCTGGGACAGGCATAGGCATCGGCATTATTATAAGAAACTCTTT. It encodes CATWDRHRHRHYYKKLF.

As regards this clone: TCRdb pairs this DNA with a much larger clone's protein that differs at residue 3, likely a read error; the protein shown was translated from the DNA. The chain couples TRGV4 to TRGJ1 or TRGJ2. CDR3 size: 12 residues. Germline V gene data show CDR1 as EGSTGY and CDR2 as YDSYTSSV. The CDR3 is CAAWDGYYKKLF. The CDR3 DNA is TGTGCCGCCTGGGATGGTTATTATAAGAAACTCTTT.

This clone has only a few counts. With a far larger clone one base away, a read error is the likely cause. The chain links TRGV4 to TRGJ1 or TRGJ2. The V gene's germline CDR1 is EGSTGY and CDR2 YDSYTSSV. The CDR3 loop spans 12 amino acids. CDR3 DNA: TGTACCACCTGGGATGGTTATTATAAGAAACTCTTT. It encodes CTTWDGYYKKLF.

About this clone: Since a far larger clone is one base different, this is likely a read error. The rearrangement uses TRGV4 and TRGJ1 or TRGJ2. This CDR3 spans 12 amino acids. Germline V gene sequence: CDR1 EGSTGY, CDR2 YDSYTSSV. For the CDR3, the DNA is TGTACCACCTGGGGATTTTATCATGAGAAACTCTTT. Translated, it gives CTTWGFYHEKLF.

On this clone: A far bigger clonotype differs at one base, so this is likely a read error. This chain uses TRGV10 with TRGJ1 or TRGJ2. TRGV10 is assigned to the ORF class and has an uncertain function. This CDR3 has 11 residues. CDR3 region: CAAWDYYMKLF. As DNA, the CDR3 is TGTGCTGCGTGGGATTATTATATGAAACTCTTT.

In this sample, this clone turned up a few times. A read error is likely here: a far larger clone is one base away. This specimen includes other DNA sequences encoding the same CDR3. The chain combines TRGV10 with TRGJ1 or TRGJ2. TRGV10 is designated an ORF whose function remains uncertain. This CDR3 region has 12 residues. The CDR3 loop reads CAAWEPYYKKLF. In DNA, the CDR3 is TGTGCTGCGTGGGAGCCTTATTATAAGAAACTCTTC.

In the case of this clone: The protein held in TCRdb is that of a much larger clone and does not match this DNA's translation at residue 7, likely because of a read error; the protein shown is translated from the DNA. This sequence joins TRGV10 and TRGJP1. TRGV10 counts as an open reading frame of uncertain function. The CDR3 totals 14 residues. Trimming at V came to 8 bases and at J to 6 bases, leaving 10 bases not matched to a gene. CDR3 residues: CAAWDGRPGWFKIF. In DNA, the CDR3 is TGTGCTGCGTGGGATGGTCGTCCTGGTTGGTTCAAGATATTT.

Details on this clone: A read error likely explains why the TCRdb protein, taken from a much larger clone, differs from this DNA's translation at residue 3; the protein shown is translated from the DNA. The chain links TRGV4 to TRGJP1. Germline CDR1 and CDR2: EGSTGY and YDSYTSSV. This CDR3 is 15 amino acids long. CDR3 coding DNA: TGTGCCGCCTGGGATGGGCCATTCCGCTTTTGGTTCAAGATATTT. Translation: CAAWDGPFRFWFKIF.

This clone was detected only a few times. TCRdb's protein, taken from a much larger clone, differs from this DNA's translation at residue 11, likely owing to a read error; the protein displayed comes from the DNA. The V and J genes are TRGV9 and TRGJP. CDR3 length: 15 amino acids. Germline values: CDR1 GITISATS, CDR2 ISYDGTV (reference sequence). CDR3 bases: TGTGCCTTGTGGGGACAAGAGTTGGGCAAAGAAATCAAGGTATTT. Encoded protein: CALWGQELGKEIKVF.

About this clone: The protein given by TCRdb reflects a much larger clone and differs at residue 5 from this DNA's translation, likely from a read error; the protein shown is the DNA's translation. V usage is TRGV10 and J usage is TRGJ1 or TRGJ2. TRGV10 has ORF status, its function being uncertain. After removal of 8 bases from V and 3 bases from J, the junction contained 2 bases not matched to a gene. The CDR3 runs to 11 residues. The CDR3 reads CAAWGYYKKLF. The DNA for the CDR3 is TGTGCTGCGTGGGGTTATTATAAGAAACTCTTT.

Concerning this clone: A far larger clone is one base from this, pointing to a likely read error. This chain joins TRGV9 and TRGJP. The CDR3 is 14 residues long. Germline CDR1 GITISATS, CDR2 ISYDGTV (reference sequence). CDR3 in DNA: TGTGCCTTGTGGACGTCTTTGGGCAAAAAAATCAATGTATTT. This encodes CALWTSLGKKINVF.

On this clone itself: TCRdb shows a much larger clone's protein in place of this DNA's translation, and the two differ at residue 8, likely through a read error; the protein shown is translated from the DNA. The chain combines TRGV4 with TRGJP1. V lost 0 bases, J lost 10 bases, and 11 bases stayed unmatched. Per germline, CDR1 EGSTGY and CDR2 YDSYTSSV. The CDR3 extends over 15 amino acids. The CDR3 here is CATWDGPLRFWFKIF. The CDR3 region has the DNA TGTGCCACCTGGGATGGGCCACTCCGCTTTTGGTTCAAGATATTT.

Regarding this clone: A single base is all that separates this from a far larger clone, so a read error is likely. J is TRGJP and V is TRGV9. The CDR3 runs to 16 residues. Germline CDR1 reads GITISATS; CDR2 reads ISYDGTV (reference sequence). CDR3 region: CALWEVRELDKKIKVF. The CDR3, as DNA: TGTGCCTTGTGGGAGGTAAGAGAGTTGGACAAAAAAATCAAGGTATTT.

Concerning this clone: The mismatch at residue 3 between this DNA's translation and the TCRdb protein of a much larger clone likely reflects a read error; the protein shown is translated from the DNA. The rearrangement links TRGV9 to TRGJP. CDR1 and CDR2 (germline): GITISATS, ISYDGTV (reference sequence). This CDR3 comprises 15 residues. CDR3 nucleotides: TGTGCCGTGTGGGGACAAGAGTTGGGCAAAAAAATCAAGGTATTT. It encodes CAVWGQELGKKIKVF.